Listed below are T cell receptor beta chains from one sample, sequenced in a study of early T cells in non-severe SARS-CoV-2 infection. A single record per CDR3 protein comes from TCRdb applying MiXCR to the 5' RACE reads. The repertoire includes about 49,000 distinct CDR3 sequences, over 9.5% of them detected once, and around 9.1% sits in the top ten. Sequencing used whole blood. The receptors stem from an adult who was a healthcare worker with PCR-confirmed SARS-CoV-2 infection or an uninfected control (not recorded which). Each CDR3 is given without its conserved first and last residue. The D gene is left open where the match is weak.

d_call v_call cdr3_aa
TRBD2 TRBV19 ASIPAGGPRNEQF
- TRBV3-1 ASSQSSGGYT
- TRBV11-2 ASSFGLGGNTGELF
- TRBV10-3 AISEVGKGSNQPQH
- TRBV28 ASRMTHRNEKLF
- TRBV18 ASSPYGAGNKNYGYT
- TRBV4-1 ASSQEPNQPQH
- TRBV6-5 ASSPDMYSNQPQH
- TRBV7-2 ASSLGGSVMAF
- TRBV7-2 ASSRTVRTYEQY
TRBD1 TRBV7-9 ASSPTGAPYEQY
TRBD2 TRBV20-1 SAREGAGGSTDTQY
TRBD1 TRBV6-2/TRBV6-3 ASRLPTQGTLPNTEAF
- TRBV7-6 DSSPGHRVEKLF
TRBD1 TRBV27 ASSLSQGYGNSPLH
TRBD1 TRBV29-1 SGTGSRETQY